This is a list of T cell receptor beta chains from one sample in a study of shared clonotypes between healthy human individuals. Measured with immunoSEQ multiplex PCR; TCRdb has only the in-frame clones, and not every one. The repertoire includes about 1 million clones, around four fifths of them detected once, and approximately 1.5% sits in the top ten. Sequencing was performed on memory CD4+ T cells sorted from blood. These receptors were obtained from a man aged 18 to 29 in good health. CDR3s include the opening cysteine and the closing phenylalanine or tryptophan. A D gene is named only where the DNA matches it firmly. A row's size may be missing; if present it is once, few, many or a size class.

V gene	D gene	J gene	clone size	CDR3 DNA	CDR3 protein
TRBV5-1	TRBD1	TRBJ2-5	NA	TGCGCCAGCAGCTTGAAACAGGGGGAGATAGTTGAGACCCAGTACTTC	CASSLKQGEIVETQYF
TRBV5-1	NA	TRBJ2-7	NA	TGCGCCAGCAGCTTGGGACAGGAGAGCTACGAGCAGTACTTC	CASSLGQESYEQYF
TRBV19	NA	TRBJ2-7	NA	TGTGCCAGTAGTGGCAGGGCAAGTGGCGAGCAGTACTTC	CASSGRASGEQYF
TRBV28	NA	TRBJ1-2	NA	TGTGCCAGCACCGCCAGGTCCGGCTATGGCTACACCTTC	CASTARSGYGYTF
TRBV9	NA	TRBJ2-5	few	TGTGCCAGCAGCGTAGCCCAGACCGAGACCCAGTACTTC	CASSVAQTETQYF
TRBV9	TRBD2	TRBJ2-5	NA	TGTGCCAGCAGCGTAGGGGTTAGCGGGGGACAAGAGACCCAGTACTTC	CASSVGVSGGQETQYF
TRBV12-5	TRBD1	TRBJ1-1	few	TGTGCTAGTGGCAGGGACAGTGAAGCTTTCTTT	CASGRDSEAFF
TRBV2	TRBD1	TRBJ1-4	NA	TGTGCCAGCATCCGAGGCGGGACAGCTCGTGAAAAACTGTTTTTT	CASIRGGTAREKLFF
TRBV11-1	TRBD2	TRBJ2-2	NA	TGTGCCAGCAGCTTAGATGGACTAGAGACCGGGGAGCTGTTTTTT	CASSLDGLETGELFF
TRBV28	NA	TRBJ1-6	NA	TGTGCCAGCAGTTTAATCGCGGGTACCAATTCACCCCTCCACTTT	CASSLIAGTNSPLHF
TRBV28	TRBD1	TRBJ1-3	NA	TGTGCCAGCAGGGGACAGGGGGCGCTTGGAAACACCATATATTTT	CASRGQGALGNTIYF
TRBV7-2	NA	TRBJ2-3	NA	TGTGCCAGCAGTCCATTAGCTTCGAGCACAGATACGCAGTATTTT	CASSPLASSTDTQYF
TRBV9	TRBD2	TRBJ2-5	few	TGTGCCAGCAGCTCCCGGGACTACCGAGGGCAAGAGACCCAGTACTTC	CASSSRDYRGQETQYF
TRBV5-1	NA	TRBJ2-7	NA	TGCGCCAGCAGCTTGGAGGCAGGGTACGAGCAGTACTTC	CASSLEAGYEQYF